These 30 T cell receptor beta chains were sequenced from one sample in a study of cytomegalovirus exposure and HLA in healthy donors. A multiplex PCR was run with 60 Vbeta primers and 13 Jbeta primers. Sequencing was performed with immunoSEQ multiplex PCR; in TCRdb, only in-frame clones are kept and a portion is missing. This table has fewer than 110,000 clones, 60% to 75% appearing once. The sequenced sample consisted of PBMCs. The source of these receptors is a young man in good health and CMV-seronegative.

The CDR3 sequence: CASSPDQVADTQYF. The CDR3 DNA sequence: TGCGCCAGCAGCCCTGATCAGGTGGCAGATACGCAGTATTTT. V and J are TRBV5-1 and TRBJ2-3, with D hard to call. The CDR3 is 14 amino acids. The germline V gene has CDR1 SGHRS and CDR2 YFSETQ. Trimming removed 4 bases from V and 4 bases from J, with 13 bases in between.

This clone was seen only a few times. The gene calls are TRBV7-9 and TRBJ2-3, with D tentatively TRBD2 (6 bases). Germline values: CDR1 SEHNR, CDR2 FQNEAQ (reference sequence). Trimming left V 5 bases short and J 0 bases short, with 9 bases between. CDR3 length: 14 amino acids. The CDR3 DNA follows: TGTGCCAGCAGCGCGACTAGTAGCACAGATACGCAGTATTTT. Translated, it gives CASSATSSTDTQYF. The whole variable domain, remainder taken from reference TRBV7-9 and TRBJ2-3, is DTGVSQNPRHKITKRGQNVTFRCDPISEHNRLYWYRQTLGQGPEFLTYFQNEAQLEKSRLLSDRFSAERPKGSFSTLEIQRTEQGDSAMYLCASSATSSTDTQYFGPGTRLTVL.

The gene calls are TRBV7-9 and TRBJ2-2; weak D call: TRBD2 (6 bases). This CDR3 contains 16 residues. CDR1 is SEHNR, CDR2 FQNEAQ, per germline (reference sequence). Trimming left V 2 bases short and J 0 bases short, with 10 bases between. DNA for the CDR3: TGTGCCAGCAGCTTACAGGGCGGGGCGAACACCGGGGAGCTGTTTTTT. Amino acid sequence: CASSLQGGANTGELFF.

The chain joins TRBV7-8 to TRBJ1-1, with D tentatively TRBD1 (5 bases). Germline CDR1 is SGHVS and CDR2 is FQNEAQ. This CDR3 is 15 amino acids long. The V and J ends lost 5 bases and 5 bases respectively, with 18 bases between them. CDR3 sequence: CASSPQGLLETEAFF. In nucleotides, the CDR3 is TGTGCCAGCAGCCCCCAGGGACTATTGGAGACTGAAGCTTTCTTT.

CDR3 coding DNA: TGTGCCTGGACCGAGGGAGTCGGAAATTCACCCCTCCACTTT. This translates into CAWTEGVGNSPLHF. The rearrangement joins TRBV30 to TRBJ1-6; D remains unclear. Germline loops: CDR1 GTSNPN, CDR2 SVGIG (reference sequence). CDR3 length: 14 amino acids. The V end lost 4 bases, the J end lost 7 bases, and 14 bases lay between the germline ends.

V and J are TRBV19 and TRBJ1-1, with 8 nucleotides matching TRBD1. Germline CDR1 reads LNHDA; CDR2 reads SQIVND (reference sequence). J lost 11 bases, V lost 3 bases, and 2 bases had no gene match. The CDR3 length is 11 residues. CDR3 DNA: TGTGCCAGTAGTATGCCAGGGGGCGCTTTCTTT. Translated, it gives CASSMPGGAFF. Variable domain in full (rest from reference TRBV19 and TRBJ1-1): DGGITQSPKYLFRKEGQNVTLSCEQNLNHDAMYWYRQDPGQGLRLIYYSQIVNDFQKGDIAEGYSVSREKKESFPLTVTSAQKNPTAFYLCASSMPGGAFFGQGTRLTVV.

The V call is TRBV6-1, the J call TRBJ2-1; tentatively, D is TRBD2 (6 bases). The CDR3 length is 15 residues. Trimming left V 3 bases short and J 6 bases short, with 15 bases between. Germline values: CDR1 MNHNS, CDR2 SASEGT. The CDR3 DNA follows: TGTGCCAGCAGTGAGGGGGTGGGACTTTTCAATGAGCAGTTCTTC. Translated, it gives CASSEGVGLFNEQFF.

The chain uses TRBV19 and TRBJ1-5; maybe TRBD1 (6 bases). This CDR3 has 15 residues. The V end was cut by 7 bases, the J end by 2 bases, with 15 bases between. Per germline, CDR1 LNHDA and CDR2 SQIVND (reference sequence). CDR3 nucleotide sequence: TGTGCCAGTATAGCACAGGGAGAGGGCAATCAGCCCCAGCATTTT. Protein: CASIAQGEGNQPQHF.

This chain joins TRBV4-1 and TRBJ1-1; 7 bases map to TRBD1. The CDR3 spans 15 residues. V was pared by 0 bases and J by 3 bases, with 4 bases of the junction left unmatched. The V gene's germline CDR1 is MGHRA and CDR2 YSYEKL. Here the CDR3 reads CASSQDQGGYTEAFF. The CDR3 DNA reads TGCGCCAGCAGCCAAGATCAGGGGGGTTACACTGAAGCTTTCTTT.

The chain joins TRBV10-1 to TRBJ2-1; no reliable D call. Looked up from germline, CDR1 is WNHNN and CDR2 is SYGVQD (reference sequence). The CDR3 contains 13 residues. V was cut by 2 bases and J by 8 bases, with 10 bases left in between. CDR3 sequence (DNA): TGCGCCAGCAGTGAGAACGTAGAATATGAGCAGTTCTTC. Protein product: CASSENVEYEQFF.

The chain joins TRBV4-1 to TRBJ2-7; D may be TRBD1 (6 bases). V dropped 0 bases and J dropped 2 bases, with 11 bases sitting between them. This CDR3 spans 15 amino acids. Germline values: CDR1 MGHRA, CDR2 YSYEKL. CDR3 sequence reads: CASSQDLDRTYEQYF. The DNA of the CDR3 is TGCGCCAGCAGCCAAGATTTAGACAGGACCTACGAGCAGTACTTC.

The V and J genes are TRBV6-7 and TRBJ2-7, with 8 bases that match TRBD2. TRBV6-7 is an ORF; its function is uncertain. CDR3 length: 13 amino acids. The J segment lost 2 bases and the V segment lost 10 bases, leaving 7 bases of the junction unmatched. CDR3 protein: CATGREETYEQYF. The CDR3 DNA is TGTGCCACTGGGCGGGAGGAAACCTACGAGCAGTACTTC.

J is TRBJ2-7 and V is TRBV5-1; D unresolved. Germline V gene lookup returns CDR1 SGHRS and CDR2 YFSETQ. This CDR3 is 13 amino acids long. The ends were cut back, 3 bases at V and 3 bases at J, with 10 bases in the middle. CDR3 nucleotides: TGCGCCAGCAGCTCCGGTTTCGACTACGAGCAGTACTTC. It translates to CASSSGFDYEQYF.

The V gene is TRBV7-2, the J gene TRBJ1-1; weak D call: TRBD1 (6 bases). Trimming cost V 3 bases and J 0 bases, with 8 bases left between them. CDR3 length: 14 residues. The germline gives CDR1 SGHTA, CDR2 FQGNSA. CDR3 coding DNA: TGTGCCAGCAGCTTGGGGGCTATGAACACTGAAGCTTTCTTT. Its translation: CASSLGAMNTEAFF.

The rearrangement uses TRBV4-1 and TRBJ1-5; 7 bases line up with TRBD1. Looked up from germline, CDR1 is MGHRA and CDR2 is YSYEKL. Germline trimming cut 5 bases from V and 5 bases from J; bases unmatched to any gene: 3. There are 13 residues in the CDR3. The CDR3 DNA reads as TGCGCCAGCAGCTACGACAGGGATCAGCCCCAGCATTTT. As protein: CASSYDRDQPQHF.

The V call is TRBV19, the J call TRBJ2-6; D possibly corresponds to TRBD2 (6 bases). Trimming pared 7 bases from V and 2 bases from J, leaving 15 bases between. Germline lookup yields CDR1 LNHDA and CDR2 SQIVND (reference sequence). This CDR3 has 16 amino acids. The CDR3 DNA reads TGTGCCAGTACCAAACCGTGGGGGGCTGGGGCCAACGTCCTGACTTTC. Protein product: CASTKPWGAGANVLTF.

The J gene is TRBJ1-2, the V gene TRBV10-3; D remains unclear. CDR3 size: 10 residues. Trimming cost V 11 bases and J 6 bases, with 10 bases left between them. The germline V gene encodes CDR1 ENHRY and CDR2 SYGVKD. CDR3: CASYSDGYTF. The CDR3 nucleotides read TGTGCCTCCTACAGTGATGGCTACACCTTC.

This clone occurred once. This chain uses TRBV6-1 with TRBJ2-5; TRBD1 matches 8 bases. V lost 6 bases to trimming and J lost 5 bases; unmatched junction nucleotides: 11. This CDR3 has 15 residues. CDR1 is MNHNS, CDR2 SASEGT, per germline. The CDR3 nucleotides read TGTGCCAGCAGAGCGTTCCGGACAGGGCGGGAGACCCAGTACTTC. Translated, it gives CASRAFRTGRETQYF.

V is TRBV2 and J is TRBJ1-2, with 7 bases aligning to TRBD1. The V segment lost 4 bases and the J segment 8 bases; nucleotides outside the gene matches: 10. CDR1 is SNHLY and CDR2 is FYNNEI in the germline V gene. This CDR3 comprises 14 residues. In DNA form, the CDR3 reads TGTGCCAGCAGTGCTATGACAGGGAAGGGGGGCTACACCTTC. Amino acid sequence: CASSAMTGKGGYTF.

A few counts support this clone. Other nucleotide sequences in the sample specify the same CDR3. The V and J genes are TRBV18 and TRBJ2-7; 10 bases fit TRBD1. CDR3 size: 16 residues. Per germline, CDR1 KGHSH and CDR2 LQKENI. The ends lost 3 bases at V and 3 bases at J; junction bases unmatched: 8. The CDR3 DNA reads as TGTGCCAGCTCACCCCCAGGGACAGGGGCGGTCTACGAGCAGTACTTC. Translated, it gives CASSPPGTGAVYEQYF.

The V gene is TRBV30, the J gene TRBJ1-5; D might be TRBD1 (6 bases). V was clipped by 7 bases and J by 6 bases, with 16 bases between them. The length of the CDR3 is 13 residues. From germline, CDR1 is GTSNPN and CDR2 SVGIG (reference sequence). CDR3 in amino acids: CASGGGGGQPQHF. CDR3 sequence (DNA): TGTGCCTCGGGAGGCGGGGGCGGTCAGCCCCAGCATTTT.

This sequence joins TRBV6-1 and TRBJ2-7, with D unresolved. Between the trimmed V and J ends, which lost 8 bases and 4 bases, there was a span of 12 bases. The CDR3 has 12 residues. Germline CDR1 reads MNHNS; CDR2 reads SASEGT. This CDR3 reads CASGVLRYEQYF. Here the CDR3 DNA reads TGTGCCAGCGGAGTCTTGAGATACGAGCAGTACTTC.

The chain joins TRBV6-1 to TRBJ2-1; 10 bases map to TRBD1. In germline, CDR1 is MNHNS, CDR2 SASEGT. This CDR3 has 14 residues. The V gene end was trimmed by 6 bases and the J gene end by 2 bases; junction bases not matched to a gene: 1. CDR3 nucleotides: TGTGCCAGCAGGACAGGGGGCCCCTACAATGAGCAGTTCTTC. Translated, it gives CASRTGGPYNEQFF.

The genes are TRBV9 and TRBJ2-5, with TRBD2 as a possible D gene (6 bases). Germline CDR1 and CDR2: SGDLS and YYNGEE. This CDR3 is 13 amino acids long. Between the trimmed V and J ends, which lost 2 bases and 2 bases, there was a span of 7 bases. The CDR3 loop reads CASSVAGQETQYF. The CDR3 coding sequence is TGTGCCAGCAGCGTTGCGGGGCAAGAGACCCAGTACTTC.

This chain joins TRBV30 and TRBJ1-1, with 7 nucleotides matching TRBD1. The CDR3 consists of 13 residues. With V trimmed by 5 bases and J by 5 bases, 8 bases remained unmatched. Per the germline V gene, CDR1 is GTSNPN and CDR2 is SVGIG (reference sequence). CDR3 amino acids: CAWALPGQTEAFF. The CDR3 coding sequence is TGTGCCTGGGCTCTCCCGGGACAGACTGAAGCTTTCTTT.

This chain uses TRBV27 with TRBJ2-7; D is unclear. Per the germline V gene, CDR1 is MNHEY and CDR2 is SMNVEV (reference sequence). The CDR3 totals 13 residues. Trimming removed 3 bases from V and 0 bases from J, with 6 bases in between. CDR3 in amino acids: CASSFRSSYEQYF. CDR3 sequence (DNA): TGTGCCAGCAGTTTCCGCAGCTCCTACGAGCAGTACTTC.

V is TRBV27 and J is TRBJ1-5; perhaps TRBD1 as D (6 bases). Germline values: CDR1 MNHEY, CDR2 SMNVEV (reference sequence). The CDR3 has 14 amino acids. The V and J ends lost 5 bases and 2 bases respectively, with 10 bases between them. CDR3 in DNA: TGTGCCAGCAGTCCAGGGGCAGGCAATCAGCCCCAGCATTTT. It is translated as CASSPGAGNQPQHF.

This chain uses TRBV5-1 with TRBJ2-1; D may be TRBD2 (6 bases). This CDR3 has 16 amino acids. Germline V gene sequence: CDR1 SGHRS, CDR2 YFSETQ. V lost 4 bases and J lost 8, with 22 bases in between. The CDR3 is CASSMTSGATNYEQFF. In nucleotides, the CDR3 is TGCGCCAGCAGCATGACGTCGGGAGCAACCAACTATGAGCAGTTCTTC.

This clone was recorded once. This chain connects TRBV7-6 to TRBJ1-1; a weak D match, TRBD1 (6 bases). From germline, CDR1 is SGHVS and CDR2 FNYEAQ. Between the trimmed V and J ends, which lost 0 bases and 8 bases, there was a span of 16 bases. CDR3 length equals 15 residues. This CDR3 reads CASSLALGQIDEAFF. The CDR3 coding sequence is TGTGCCAGCAGCTTAGCCCTCGGACAGATTGACGAAGCTTTCTTT.

This CDR3 is CASSLNGGENSPLHF. The CDR3, as DNA: TGCGCCAGCAGCTTGAACGGAGGGGAAAATTCACCCCTCCACTTT. The rearrangement joins TRBV5-1 to TRBJ1-6; D perhaps matches TRBD1 (5 bases). V lost 1 base and J lost 7, with 12 bases in between. This CDR3 region has 15 residues. CDR1 is SGHRS, CDR2 YFSETQ, per germline.